This is a list of T cell receptor beta chains from one sample in a study of cytomegalovirus exposure and HLA in healthy donors. Sequencing used immunoSEQ multiplex PCR; TCRdb keeps in-frame clones, though not all of them. This sample yields fewer than 250,000 clones, of which about 74% are seen a single time; 15% belongs to the top ten. Specimen: PBMCs. The origin of the receptors is a man aged 40-50 years in good health and CMV-seronegative. The CDR3 runs from the conserved cysteine through the conserved F or W.

cdr3_length: 19; v_call: TRBV27; cdr3_aa: CASSSKTLGQSMVNTEAFF
cdr3_length: 19; v_call: TRBV7-9; cdr3_aa: CASSSPGTVGTLAKNIQYF
cdr3_length: 11; v_call: TRBV25-1; cdr3_aa: CATGEAYEQYF
cdr3_length: 12; v_call: TRBV6-5; cdr3_aa: CASSTGSYEQYF
cdr3_length: 12; v_call: TRBV28; cdr3_aa: CASLQSYNEQFF
cdr3_length: 16; v_call: TRBV4-2; cdr3_aa: CASSQDLSGSSYEQYF
cdr3_length: 14; v_call: TRBV7-2; cdr3_aa: CASSLATVYSPLHF
cdr3_length: 12; v_call: TRBV10-2; cdr3_aa: CATSILNQPQHF
cdr3_length: 17; v_call: TRBV5-1; cdr3_aa: CASSQGLAGGSYNEQFF
cdr3_length: 17; v_call: TRBV6-1; cdr3_aa: CASSEGRGGRPNTEAFF
cdr3_length: 13; v_call: TRBV28; cdr3_aa: CASSLSGNTEAFF
cdr3_length: 18; v_call: TRBV11-1; cdr3_aa: CASKGLSESLKQGNEQYF
cdr3_length: 18; v_call: TRBV4-1; cdr3_aa: CASSPVGQGARGANVLTF
cdr3_length: 14; v_call: TRBV7-9; cdr3_aa: CASSLSTGYYEQYF
cdr3_length: 15; v_call: TRBV28; cdr3_aa: CASSPGGGRRETQYF